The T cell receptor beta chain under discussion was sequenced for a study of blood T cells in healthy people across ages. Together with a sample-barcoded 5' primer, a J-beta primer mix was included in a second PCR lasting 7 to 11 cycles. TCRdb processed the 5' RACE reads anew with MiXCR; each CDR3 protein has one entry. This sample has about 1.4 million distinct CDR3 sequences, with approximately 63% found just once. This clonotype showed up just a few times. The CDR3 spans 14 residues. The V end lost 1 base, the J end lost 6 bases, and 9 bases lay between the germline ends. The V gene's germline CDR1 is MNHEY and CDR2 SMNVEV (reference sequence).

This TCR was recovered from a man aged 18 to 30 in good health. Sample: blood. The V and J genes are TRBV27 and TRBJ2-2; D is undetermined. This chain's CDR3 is CASSLYTLAGELFF. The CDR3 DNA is TGTGCCAGCAGTTTATACACCCTGGCCGGGGAGCTGTTTTTT.